The clone carrying this TCR beta chain appeared a single time. V shed 6 bases and J 6 bases; nucleotides not matched to a gene: 8. Germline values: CDR1 MNHNS, CDR2 SASEGT. The CDR3 has 14 amino acids. Assay: immunoSEQ multiplex PCR; the TCRdb copy retains only in-frame clones and omits some. The sample records tens of thousands of clones, 70% to 80% being singletons. The sample comes from a study of T cells in narcolepsy. The chain links TRBV6-1 to TRBJ2-4, with 7 nucleotides matching TRBD2. Specimen: CD45RA- memory CD4+ T cells from PBMCs. The sequence was obtained from a human donor with narcolepsy. Here the CDR3 reads CASRESGAGNIQYF. The CDR3 region has the DNA TGTGCCAGCAGGGAAAGCGGGGCGGGAAACATTCAGTACTTC.